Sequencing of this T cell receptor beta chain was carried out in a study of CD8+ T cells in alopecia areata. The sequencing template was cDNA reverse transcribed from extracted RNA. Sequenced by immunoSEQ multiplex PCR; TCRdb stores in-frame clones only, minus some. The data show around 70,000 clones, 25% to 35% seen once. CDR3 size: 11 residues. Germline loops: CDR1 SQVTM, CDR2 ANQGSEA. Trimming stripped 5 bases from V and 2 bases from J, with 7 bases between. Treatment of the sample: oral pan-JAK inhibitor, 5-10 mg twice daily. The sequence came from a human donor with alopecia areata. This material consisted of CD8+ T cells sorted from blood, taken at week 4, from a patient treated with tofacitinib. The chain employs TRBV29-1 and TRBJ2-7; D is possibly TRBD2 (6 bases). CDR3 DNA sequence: TGCAGCGTTCGGGGGACCTACGAGCAGTACTTC. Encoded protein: CSVRGTYEQYF.